The following is a T cell receptor beta chain sequence with its context. Its antigen is not yet known. Within one base of it there is no much larger clone, and no base qualities were kept. The data derive from a study of blood T cell repertoires in COVID-19 (dated by TCRdb to the early 2020s). Some background on the complete study: Samples from collaborators originated in the United States, Italy and Spain and spanned both the acute and convalescent phases of COVID-19. Nearly every sample came with metadata listing a de-identified subject ID, COVID-19 status, age in years and sex. The repertoires were released in a freely available public database intended as a resource for research on the immune response to SARS-CoV-2. HLA class I and class II types, where available, came from metadata supplied by the sample provider rather than from assay-based typing. The material from the prospective study consisted of cDNA or gDNA derived from T cells, B-cell-depleted T cells, or PBMCs. The dataset comprised deeply sampled blood TCRbeta repertoires from subjects exposed to, actively infected with, or recovered from COVID-19. Samples came from the ongoing ImmuneRACE study (first 160 participants) plus 1,254 subjects from 6 global collaborators. Summary of the overall study and its limitations: The amount of clinical and demographic metadata varied by source and participant and was provided uncurated.

The germline V gene (reference sequence) gives CDR1 as LGHDT and CDR2 as YNNKEL. There are 14 amino acids in the CDR3, from cysteine to phenylalanine inclusive. Kept here is only the CDR3 DNA, which spans 42 bases and is read in frame from base 1. The V end loses 1 base and the J end loses 7 bases, and a stretch of 13 bases separates them. TCRbeta CDR3 regions were amplified from genomic DNA using the immunoSEQ Assay, a bias-controlled multiplex PCR. For the original study's pipeline: Nucleated cell counts per sample were estimated from amplification of reference gene primers within the assay. To quantify the absolute abundance of each unique TCRbeta CDR3 rearrangement, sequence reads were collapsed and filtered. For each sample, productive Simpson clonality was calculated by taking the square root of Simpson's diversity index across productive rearrangements. The clones in this table, taken by TCRdb from immuneACCESS, are in-frame only. Not every clone is retained; where verified, under half of the shortfall comes from an unresolved V gene, and the cause of the rest is unknown. From that table come the V and J calls and clone size; the DNA was used to work out D and trimming. For this sample there are roughly 88,000 clones; approximately 80% appear just once. The top ten clonotypes cover around a sixth of the sample.

Each collaborating institution followed its own protocols to collect whole blood in K2EDTA tubes. For TCRbeta analysis, collaborator samples were shipped as frozen whole blood, as isolated PBMCs, or as DNA extracted from either sample type. The clonotype was recovered from a woman older than 75 with acute or convalescent COVID-19. Material for sequencing was peripheral blood. Recombination connected TRBV3-1 (or the pseudogene TRBV3-2) to TRBJ1-2; TRBD1 is perhaps the D gene, given 5 matching bases. The sequenced DNA is TGTGCCAGCAGCCAAGGGATGGGGCAGGGTGGCTACACCTTC. This is translated as CASSQGMGQGGYTF.